What follows describes a single T cell receptor (beta chain). Reverse transcription used about 0.45 to 1 ug RNA and random hexamers. The TCR beta CDR3 was amplified by immunoSEQ multiplex PCR across 54 Vbeta, 13 Jbeta. TCRdb fed the immunoSEQ multiplex PCR reads into MiXCR, producing one record per CDR3 protein. Counted here are around 130,000 distinct CDR3 sequences, about 93% occurring once; the ten biggest clones make up roughly 0.092%. These data come from a study of CD8 T cells in Susac syndrome. From blood CD8+ and CD4+ T cells, the TCR beta chain was sequenced. Controls were drawn from healthy donors and were matched for age and sex. Negative isolation yielded CD8+ and CD4+ T cells; FACS enriched TEMRA cells. V lost 4 bases, J lost 3 bases, and 4 bases stayed unmatched. The CDR3 contains 14 residues. Germline assignment: CDR1 GTSNPN and CDR2 SVGIG (reference sequence).

This clonotype was obtained from a human donor in good health. Sample: CD4+ T cells from PBMCs. The V call is TRBV30, the J call TRBJ2-1, with 9 bases fitting TRBD2. The CDR3 bases are TGTGCCTGGACGACTAGCGGATTCTACAATGAGCAGTTCTTC. Its protein product is CAWTTSGFYNEQFF. Full variable domain (missing parts from reference TRBV30 and TRBJ2-1): SQTIHQWPATLVQPVGSPLSLECTVEGTSNPNLYWYRQAAGRGLQLLFYSVGIGQISSEVPQNLSASRPQDRQFILSSKKLLLSDSGFYLCAWTTSGFYNEQFFGPGTRLTVL.